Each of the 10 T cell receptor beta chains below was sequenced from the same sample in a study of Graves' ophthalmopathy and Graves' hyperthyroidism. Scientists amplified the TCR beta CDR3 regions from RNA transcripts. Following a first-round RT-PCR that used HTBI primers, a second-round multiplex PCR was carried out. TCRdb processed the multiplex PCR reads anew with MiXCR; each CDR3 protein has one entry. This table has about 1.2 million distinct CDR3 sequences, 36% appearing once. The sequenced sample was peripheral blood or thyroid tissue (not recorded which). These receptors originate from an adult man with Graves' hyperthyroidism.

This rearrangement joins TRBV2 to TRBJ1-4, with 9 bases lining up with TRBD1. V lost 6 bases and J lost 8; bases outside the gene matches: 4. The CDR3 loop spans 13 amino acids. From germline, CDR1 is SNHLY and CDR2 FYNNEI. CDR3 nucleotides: TGTGCCAGCAGAAGACAGGGGGGAGAAAAACTGTTTTTT. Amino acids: CASRRQGGEKLFF.

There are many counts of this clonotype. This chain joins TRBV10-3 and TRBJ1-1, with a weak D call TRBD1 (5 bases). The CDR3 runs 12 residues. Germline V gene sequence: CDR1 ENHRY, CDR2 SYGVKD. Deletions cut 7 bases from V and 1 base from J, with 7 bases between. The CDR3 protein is CAIMTENTEAFF. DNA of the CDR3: TGTGCCATCATGACAGAGAACACTGAAGCTTTCTTT.

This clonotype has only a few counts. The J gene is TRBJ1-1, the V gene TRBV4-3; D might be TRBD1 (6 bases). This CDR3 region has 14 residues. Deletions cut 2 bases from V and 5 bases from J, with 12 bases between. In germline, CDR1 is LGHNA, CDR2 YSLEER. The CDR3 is CASSQTGQVTEAFF. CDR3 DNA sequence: TGCGCCAGCAGCCAAACAGGGCAGGTTACTGAAGCTTTCTTT.

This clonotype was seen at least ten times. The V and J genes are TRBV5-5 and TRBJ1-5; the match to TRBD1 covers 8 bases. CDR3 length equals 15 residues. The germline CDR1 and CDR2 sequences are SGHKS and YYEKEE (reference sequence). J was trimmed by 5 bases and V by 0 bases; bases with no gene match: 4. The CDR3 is CASSLEGRGHQPQHF. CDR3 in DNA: TGTGCCAGCAGCTTGGAGGGCAGGGGGCATCAGCCCCAGCATTTT.

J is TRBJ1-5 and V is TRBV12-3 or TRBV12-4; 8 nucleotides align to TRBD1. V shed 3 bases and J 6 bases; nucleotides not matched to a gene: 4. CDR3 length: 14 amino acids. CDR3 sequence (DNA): TGTGCCAGCAGTTTCGGACAGGGAATTCAGCCCCAGCATTTT. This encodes CASSFGQGIQPQHF.

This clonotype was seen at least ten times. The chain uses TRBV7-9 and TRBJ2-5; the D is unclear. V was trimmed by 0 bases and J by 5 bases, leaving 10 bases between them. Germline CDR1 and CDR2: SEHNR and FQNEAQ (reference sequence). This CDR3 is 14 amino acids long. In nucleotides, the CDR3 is TGTGCCAGCAGCTTAGCCCCCAGTGGGGAGACCCAGTACTTC. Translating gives CASSLAPSGETQYF.

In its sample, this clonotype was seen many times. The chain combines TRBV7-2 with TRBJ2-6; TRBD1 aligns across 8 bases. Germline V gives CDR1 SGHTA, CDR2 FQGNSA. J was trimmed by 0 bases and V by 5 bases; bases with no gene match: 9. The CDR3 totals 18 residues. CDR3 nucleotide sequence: TGTGCCAGCAGCCGTTCCGGGACAGGTGTCTCTGGGGCCAACGTCCTGACTTTC. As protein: CASSRSGTGVSGANVLTF.

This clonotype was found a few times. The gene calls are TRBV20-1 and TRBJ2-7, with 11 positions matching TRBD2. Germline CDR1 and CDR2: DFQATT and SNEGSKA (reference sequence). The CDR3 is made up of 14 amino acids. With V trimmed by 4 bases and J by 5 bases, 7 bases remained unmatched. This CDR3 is CSATLAGVGNEQYF. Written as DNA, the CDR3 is TGCAGTGCTACACTAGCGGGAGTTGGGAACGAGCAGTACTTC.

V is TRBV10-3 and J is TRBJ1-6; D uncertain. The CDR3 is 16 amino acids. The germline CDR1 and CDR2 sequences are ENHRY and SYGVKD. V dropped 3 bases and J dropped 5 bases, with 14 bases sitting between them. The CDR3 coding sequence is TGTGCCATCAGTGATTCGGCAGGACTAAATAATTCACCCCTCCACTTT. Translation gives CAISDSAGLNNSPLHF.

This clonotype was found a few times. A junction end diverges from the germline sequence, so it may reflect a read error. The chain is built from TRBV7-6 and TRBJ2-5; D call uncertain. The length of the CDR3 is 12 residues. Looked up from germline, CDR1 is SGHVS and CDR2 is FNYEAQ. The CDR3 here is CASSQSQETQHF. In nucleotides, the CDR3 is TGTGCCAGCAGCCAGTCACAAGAGACCCAGCACTTC.